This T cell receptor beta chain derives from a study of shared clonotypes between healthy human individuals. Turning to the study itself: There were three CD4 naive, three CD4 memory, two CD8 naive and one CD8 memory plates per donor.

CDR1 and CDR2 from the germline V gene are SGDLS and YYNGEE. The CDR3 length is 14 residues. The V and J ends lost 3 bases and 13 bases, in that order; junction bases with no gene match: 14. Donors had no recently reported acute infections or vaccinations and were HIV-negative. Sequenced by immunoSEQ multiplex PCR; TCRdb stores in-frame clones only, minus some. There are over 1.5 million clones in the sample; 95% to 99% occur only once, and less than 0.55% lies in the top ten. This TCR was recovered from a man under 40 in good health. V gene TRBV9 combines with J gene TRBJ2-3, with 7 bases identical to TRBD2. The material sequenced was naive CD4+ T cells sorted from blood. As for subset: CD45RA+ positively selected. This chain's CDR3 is CASSAETSAGVEYF. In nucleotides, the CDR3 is TGTGCCAGCAGCGCCGAGACGTCGGCGGGAGTCGAGTATTTT.